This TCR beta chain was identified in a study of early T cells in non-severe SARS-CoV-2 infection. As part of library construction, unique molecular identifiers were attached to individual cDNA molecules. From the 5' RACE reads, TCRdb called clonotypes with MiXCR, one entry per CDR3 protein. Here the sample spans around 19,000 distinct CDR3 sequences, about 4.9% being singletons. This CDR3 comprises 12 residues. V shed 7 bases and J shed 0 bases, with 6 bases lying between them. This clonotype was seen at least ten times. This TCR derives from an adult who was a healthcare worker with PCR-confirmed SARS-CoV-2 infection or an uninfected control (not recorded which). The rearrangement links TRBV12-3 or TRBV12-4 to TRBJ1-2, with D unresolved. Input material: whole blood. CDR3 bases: TGTGCCAGCACAGGAGCTAACTATGGCTACACCTTC. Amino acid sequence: CASTGANYGYTF.